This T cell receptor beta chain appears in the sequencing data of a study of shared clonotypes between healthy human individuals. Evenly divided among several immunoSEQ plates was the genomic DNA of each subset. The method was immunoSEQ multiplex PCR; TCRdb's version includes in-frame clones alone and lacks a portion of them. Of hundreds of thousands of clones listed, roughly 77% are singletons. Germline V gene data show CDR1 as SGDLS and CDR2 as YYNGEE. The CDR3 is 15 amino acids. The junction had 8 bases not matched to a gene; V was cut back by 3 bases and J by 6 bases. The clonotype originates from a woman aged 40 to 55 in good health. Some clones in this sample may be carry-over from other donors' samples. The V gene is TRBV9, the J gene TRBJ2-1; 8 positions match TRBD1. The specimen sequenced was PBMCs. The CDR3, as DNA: TGTGCCAGCAGCGCCCCGGGACAGGTCTTCAATGAGCAGTTCTTC. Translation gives CASSAPGQVFNEQFF.